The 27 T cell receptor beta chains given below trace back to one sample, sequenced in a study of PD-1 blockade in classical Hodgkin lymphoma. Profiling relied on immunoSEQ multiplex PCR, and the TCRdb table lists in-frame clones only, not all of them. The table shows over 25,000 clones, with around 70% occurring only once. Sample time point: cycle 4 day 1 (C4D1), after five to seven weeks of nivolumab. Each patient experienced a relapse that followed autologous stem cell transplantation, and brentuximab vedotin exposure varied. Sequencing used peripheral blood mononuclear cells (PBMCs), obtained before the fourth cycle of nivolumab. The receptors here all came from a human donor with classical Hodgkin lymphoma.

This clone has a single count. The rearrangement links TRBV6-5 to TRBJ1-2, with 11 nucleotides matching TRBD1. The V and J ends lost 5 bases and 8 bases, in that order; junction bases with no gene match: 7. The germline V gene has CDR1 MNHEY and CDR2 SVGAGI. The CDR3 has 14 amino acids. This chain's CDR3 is CASSALDRGLGYTF. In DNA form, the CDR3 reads TGTGCCAGCAGTGCGCTGGACAGGGGGCTCGGCTACACCTTC.

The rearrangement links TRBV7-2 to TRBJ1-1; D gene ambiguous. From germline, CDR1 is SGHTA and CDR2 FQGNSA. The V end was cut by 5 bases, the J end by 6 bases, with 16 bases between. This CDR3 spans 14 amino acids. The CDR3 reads CASSQDAGRAEAFF. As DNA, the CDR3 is TGTGCCAGCAGCCAGGACGCGGGGAGGGCTGAAGCTTTCTTT.

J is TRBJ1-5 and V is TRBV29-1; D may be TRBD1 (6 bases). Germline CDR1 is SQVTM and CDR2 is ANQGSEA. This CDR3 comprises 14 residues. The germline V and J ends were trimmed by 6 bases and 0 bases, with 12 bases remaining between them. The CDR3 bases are TGCAGCGTCGAAACAGGGAATAGCAATCAGCCCCAGCATTTT. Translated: CSVETGNSNQPQHF.

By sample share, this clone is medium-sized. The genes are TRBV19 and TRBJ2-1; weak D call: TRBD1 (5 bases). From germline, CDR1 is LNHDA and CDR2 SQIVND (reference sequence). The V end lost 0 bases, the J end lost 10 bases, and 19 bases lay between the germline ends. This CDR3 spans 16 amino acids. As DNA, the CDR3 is TGTGCCAGTAGTATAGAGGGCTGGCAGGGCCCGGGCGAGCAGTTCTTC. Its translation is CASSIEGWQGPGEQFF.

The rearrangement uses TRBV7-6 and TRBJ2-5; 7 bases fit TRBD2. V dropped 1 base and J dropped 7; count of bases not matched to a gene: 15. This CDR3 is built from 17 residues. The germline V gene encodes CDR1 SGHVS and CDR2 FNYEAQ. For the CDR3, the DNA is TGTGCCAGCAGCTTAGTCCCACTAGCGCAAGTTCGGGGGACCCAGTACTTC. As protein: CASSLVPLAQVRGTQYF. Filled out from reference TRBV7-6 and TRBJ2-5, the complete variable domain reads GAGVSQSPRYKVTKRGQDVALRCDPISGHVSLYWYRQALGQGPEFLTYFNYEAQQDKSGLPNDRFSAERPEGSISTLTIQRTEQRDSAMYRCASSLVPLAQVRGTQYFGPGTRLLVL.

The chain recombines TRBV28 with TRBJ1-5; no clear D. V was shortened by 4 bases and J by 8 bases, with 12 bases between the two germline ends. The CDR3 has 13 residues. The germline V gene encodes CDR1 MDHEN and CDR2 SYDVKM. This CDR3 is CASSSDLVEPQHF. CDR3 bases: TGTGCCAGCAGTTCCGACTTGGTGGAGCCCCAGCATTTT.

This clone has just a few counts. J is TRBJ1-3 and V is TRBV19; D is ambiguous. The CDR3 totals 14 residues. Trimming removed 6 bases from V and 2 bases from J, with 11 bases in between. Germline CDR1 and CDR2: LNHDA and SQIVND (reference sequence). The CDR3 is CASREVAAGNTIYF. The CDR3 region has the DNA TGTGCCAGTAGGGAGGTCGCAGCTGGAAACACCATATATTTT. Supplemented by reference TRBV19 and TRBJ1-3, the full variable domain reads DGGITQSPKYLFRKEGQNVTLSCEQNLNHDAMYWYRQDPGQGLRLIYYSQIVNDFQKGDIAEGYSVSREKKESFPLTVTSAQKNPTAFYLCASREVAAGNTIYFGEGSWLTVV.

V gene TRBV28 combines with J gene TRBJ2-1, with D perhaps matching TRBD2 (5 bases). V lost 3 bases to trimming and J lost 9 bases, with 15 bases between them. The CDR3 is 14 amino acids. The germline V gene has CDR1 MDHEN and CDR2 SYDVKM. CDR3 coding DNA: TGTGCCAGCAGTTTGAGTGGCCCTGGAGGTGAGCAGTTCTTC. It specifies CASSLSGPGGEQFF.

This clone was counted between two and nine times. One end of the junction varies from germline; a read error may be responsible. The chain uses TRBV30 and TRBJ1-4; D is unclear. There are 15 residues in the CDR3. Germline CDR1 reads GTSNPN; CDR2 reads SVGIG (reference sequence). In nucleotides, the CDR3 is TGTGCCTGGAGTGTAAAAGGGTTGACTAACGAAAAACTGTTTTTT. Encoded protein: CAWSVKGLTNEKLFF.

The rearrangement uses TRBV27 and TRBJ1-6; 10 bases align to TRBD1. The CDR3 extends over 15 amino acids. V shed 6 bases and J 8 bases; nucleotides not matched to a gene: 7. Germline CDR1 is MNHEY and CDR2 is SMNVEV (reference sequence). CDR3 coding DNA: TGTGCCAGCAGCCGACAGGGGGCGCAAGATTCACCCCTCCACTTT. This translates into CASSRQGAQDSPLHF.

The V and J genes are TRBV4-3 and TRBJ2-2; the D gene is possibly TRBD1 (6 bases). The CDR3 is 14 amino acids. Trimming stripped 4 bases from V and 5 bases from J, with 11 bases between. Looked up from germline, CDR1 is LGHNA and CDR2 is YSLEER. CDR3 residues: CASSRGLETGELFF. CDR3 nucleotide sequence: TGCGCCAGCAGCCGGGGGCTGGAGACCGGGGAGCTGTTTTTT.

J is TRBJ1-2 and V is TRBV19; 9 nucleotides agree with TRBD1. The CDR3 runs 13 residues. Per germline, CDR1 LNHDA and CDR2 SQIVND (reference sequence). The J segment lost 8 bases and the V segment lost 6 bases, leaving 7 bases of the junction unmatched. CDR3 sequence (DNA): TGTGCCAGTAGCCCACAGGGGGCGGGCGGCTACACCTTC. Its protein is CASSPQGAGGYTF.

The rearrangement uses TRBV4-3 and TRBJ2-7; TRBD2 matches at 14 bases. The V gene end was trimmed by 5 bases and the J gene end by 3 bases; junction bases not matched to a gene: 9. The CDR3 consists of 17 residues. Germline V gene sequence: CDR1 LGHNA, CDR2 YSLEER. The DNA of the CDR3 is TGCGCCAGCAGCTCGACTAGCGGGAGGGCTCTGAACTACGAGCAGTACTTC. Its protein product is CASSSTSGRALNYEQYF.

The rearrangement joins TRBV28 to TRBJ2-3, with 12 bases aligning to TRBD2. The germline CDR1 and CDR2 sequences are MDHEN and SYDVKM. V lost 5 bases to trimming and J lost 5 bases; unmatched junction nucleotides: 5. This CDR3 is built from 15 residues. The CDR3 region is CASSVLAGGQDTQYF. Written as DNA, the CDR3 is TGTGCCAGCAGTGTCCTAGCGGGGGGGCAAGATACGCAGTATTTT.

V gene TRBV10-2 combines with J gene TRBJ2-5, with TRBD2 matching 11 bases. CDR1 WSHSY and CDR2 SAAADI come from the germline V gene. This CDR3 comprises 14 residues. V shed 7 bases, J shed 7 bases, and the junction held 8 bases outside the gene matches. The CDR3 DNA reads TGCGCCAGCACTATAGCGGGGGGGCCCGGGACCCAGTACTTC. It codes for CASTIAGGPGTQYF.

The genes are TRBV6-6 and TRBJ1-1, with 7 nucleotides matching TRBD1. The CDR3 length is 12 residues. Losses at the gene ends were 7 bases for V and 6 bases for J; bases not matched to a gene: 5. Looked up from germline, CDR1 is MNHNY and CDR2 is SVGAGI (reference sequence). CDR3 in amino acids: CASTLTGAEAFF. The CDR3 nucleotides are TGTGCCAGCACCCTTACAGGGGCTGAAGCTTTCTTT.

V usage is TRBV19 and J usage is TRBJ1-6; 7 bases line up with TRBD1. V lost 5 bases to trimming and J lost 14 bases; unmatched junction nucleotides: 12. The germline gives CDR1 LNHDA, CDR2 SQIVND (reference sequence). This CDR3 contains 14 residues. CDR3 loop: CASSQGDYTFALHF. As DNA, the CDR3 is TGTGCCAGTAGTCAGGGGGACTACACCTTCGCCCTCCACTTT.

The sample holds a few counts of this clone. CDR3 protein: CASSPGTGQSEAFF. CDR3 in DNA: TGTGCCAGCTCACCTGGGACAGGGCAGTCTGAAGCTTTCTTT. The chain carries TRBV18 and TRBJ1-1; TRBD1 matches 9 bases. This CDR3 spans 14 amino acids. The germline V gene encodes CDR1 KGHSH and CDR2 LQKENI. Losses at the gene ends were 3 bases for V and 6 bases for J; bases not matched to a gene: 5. The entire variable domain, with the rest obtained from reference TRBV18 and TRBJ1-1, is as follows: NAGVMQNPRHLVRRRGQEARLRCSPMKGHSHVYWYRQLPEEGLKFMVYLQKENIIDESGMPKERFSAEFPKEGPSILRIQQVVRGDSAAYFCASSPGTGQSEAFFGQGTRLTVV.

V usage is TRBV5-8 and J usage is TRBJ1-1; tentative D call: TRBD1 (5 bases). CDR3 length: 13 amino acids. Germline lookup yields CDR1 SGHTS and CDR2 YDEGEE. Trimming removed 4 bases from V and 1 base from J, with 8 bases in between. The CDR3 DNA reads TGTGCCAGCAGCCTGCAGGGGAACACTGAAGCTTTCTTT. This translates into CASSLQGNTEAFF.

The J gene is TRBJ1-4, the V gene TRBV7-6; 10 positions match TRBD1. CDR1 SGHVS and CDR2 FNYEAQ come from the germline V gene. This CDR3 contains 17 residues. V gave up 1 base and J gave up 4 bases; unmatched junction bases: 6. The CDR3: CASSLGQTGGGNEKLFF. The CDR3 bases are TGTGCCAGCAGCTTAGGACAGACAGGGGGCGGTAATGAAAAACTGTTTTTT.

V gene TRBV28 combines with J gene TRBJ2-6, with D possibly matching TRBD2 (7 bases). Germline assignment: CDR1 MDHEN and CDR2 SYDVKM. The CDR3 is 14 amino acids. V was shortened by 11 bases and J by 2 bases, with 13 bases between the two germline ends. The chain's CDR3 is CALGGGPGANVLTF. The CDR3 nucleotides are TGTGCCTTGGGGGGGGGCCCTGGGGCCAACGTCCTGACTTTC.

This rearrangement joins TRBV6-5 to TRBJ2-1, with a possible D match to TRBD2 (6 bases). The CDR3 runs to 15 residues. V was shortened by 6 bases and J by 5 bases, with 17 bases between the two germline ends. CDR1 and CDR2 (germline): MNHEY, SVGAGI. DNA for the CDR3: TGTGCCAGCAGGGGCACCCAGCTAGCGAACAATGAGCAGTTCTTC. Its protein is CASRGTQLANNEQFF.

CDR3 coding DNA: TGTGCCAGCACCCCGGCTGGGATGGGCACTGAAGCTTTCTTT. This encodes CASTPAGMGTEAFF. This chain connects TRBV27 to TRBJ1-1, with D hard to call. Germline-derived CDR1 and CDR2 are MNHEY and SMNVEV (reference sequence). The CDR3 is made up of 14 amino acids. V lost 7 bases, J lost 4 bases, and 16 bases lay in between.

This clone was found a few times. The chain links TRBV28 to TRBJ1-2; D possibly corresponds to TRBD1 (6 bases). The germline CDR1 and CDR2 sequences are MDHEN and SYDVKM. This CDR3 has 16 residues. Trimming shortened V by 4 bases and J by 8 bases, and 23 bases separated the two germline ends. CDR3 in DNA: TGTGCCAGCAGTTCAACCGGGACACCCATTTCGGCCGGCTACACCTTC. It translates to CASSSTGTPISAGYTF.

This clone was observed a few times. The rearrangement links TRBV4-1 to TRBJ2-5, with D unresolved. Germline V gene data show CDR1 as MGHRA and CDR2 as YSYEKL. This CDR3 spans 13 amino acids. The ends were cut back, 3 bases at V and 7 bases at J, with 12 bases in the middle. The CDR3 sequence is CASSQGPIGTQYF. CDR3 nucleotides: TGCGCCAGCAGCCAGGGCCCCATTGGGACCCAGTACTTC.

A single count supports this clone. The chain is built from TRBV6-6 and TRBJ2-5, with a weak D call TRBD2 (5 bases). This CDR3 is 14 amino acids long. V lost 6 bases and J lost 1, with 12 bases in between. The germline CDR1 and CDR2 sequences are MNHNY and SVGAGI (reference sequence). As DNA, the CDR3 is TGTGCCAGCAGGGACTCTGCGTCCCAAGAGACCCAGTACTTC. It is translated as CASRDSASQETQYF.

The CDR3 DNA reads as TGTGCCAGCAGCGGGGAGCCGGAGGCCTACAATGAGCAGTTCTTC. Encoded protein: CASSGEPEAYNEQFF. J is TRBJ2-1 and V is TRBV5-4, with D tentatively TRBD2 (5 bases). The CDR3 has 15 residues. Germline CDR1 SGHNT, CDR2 YYREEE (reference sequence). The germline V and J ends were trimmed by 4 bases and 2 bases, with 13 bases remaining between them.